Below, one T cell receptor beta chain is given with its context. A junction end diverges from the germline sequence, so it may reflect a read error. The data are from a study of OX40 agonist ivuxolimab in advanced cancers. Generated by immunoSEQ multiplex PCR, the TCRdb table keeps only in-frame clones and is missing some. The sample contains about 52,000 clones, about 88% of which appear only once. Germline assignment: CDR1 MNHNS and CDR2 SASEGT. The CDR3 consists of 15 residues. The source of this sequence is an adult with an advanced solid tumor such as melanoma, head and neck, liver or kidney cancer. This chain links TRBV6-1 with TRBJ1-6; 8 bases match TRBD1. The sequencing used CD4+ or CD8+ T cells sorted from blood, collected in a trial of the OX40 agonist ivuxolimab. Here the CDR3 reads CASREGQGHNSPLHF. CDR3 DNA: TGTGCCAGCAGGGAAGGACAGGGCCATAATTCACCCCTCCACTTT.